A single sample gave rise to the 30 T cell receptor beta chains below, sequenced in a study of Graves' ophthalmopathy and Graves' hyperthyroidism. RNA transcripts provided the template for amplifying TCR beta CDR3 regions. Amplification began with first-round RT-PCR using HTBI primers, then second-round multiplex PCR was performed. TCRdb analysed the multiplex PCR reads with MiXCR anew, one entry per CDR3 protein. The sample holds about 660,000 distinct CDR3 sequences, 35% to 45% seen once. The sample was peripheral blood. Every receptor here comes from an adult man with Graves' ophthalmopathy.

This clonotype was recorded many times. The chain is built from TRBV4-2 and TRBJ2-5; D may be TRBD1 (6 bases). This CDR3 region has 14 residues. Germline values: CDR1 LGHNA, CDR2 YNFKEQ. The V and J ends lost 7 bases and 3 bases respectively, with 15 bases between them. For the CDR3, the DNA is TGTGCCAGCAAAGCGGACAGCAACGAAGAGACCCAGTACTTC. Translating gives CASKADSNEETQYF.

Concerning this clonotype itself: A much larger clone sits a single nucleotide away, making a read error possible. The chain joins TRBV5-1 to TRBJ2-6; D is perhaps TRBD1 or TRBD2 (5 bases each). The CDR3 totals 17 residues. The ends were cut back, 10 bases at V and 0 bases at J, with 20 bases in the middle. From germline, CDR1 is SGHRS and CDR2 YFSETQ. The CDR3 loop reads CAGTWDGVSSGANVLTF. The CDR3, as DNA: TGCGCCGGCACCTGGGACGGGGTGAGCTCTGGGGCCAACGTCCTGACTTTC.

This clonotype was counted a single time. The chain joins TRBV11-3 to TRBJ2-5; 7 bases line up with TRBD1. With the DNA end fitting TRBJ2-1 better, the J assignment may be wrong. CDR3 length: 14 amino acids. Germline V gene lookup returns CDR1 SGHNT and CDR2 YENEEA. Here the CDR3 reads CASSLGRGNNEQFF. The CDR3 bases are TGTGCCAGCAGCTTAGGCAGGGGGAACAATGAGCAGTTCTTC.

This chain connects TRBV20-1 to TRBJ2-7; 8 nucleotides line up with TRBD1. Germline-derived CDR1 and CDR2 are DFQATT and SNEGSKA (reference sequence). The V and J ends lost 6 bases and 2 bases, in that order; junction bases with no gene match: 6. The CDR3 extends over 13 amino acids. CDR3 sequence (DNA): TGCAGTGCGCAGACAGGGGAAACCTACGAGCAGTACTTC. Encoded protein: CSAQTGETYEQYF.

This clonotype was found many times. The chain carries TRBV9 and TRBJ2-7; D not certain. V was trimmed by 3 bases and J by 2 bases, leaving 12 bases between them. Germline CDR1 and CDR2: SGDLS and YYNGEE. There are 14 residues in the CDR3. The CDR3 spells CASSAGISPYEQYF. The CDR3 nucleotides are TGTGCCAGCAGCGCCGGTATTTCCCCCTACGAGCAGTACTTC.

In DNA form, the CDR3 reads TGTGCTAGAGACCCTGGCAGATTAGGGACCCAGTACTTC. Translated, it gives CARDPGRLGTQYF. The chain couples TRBV11-1 to TRBJ2-5; D uncertain. In germline, CDR1 is SGHAT, CDR2 FQDESV (reference sequence). CDR3 length equals 13 residues.

The rearrangement joins TRBV2 to TRBJ1-1, with D perhaps matching TRBD1 (6 bases). The ends were cut back, 5 bases at V and 6 bases at J, with 10 bases in the middle. CDR1 is SNHLY, CDR2 FYNNEI, per germline. The CDR3 covers 12 residues. CDR3 DNA: TGTGCCAGCAGTACAGGGACCCCTGAAGCTTTCTTT. Protein: CASSTGTPEAFF.

This sequence joins TRBV10-3 and TRBJ1-1; 7 bases fit TRBD1. From germline, CDR1 is ENHRY and CDR2 SYGVKD. The CDR3 loop spans 15 amino acids. The J segment lost 0 bases and the V segment lost 4 bases, leaving 5 bases of the junction unmatched. The CDR3 is CAISGGGQLNTEAFF. The DNA of the CDR3 is TGTGCCATCAGTGGTGGGGGACAGTTGAACACTGAAGCTTTCTTT.

This clonotype came up many times. CDR3 loop: CASSIFGSYEQYF. For the CDR3, the DNA is TGTGCCAGTAGTATATTCGGCTCCTACGAGCAGTACTTC. This sequence joins TRBV19 and TRBJ2-7; D unresolved. The CDR3 totals 13 residues. Per germline, CDR1 LNHDA and CDR2 SQIVND (reference sequence). V was shortened by 2 bases and J by 0 bases, with 5 bases between the two germline ends.

At least ten counts were recorded for this clonotype. The rearrangement uses TRBV5-1 and TRBJ1-5, with D possibly being TRBD1 (6 bases). CDR3 length: 15 residues. Germline V CDR1 and CDR2: SGHRS, YFSETQ. V lost 5 bases and J 2 bases, leaving 14 bases between the germline ends. The DNA for the CDR3 is TGCGCCAGCAGGCCAACAGGGAGCGGCAATCAGCCCCAGCATTTT. It codes for CASRPTGSGNQPQHF. The full variable domain, with the rest looked up from reference TRBV5-1 and TRBJ1-5, is KAGVTQTPRYLIKTRGQQVTLSCSPISGHRSVSWYQQTPGQGLQFLFEYFSETQRNKGNFPGRFSGRQFSNSRSEMNVSTLELGDSALYLCASRPTGSGNQPQHFGDGTRLSIL.

On this clonotype: Germline is not matched at one junction end, which may reflect a read error. The CDR3 here is CASSLAGPGTRAGERYF. In DNA form, the CDR3 reads TGTGCCAGCAGCTTAGCTGGCCCCGGGACTCGAGCGGGAGAGCGGTACTTC. The chain recombines TRBV7-6 with TRBJ2-7; 8 bases are shared with TRBD2. This CDR3 spans 17 amino acids. The germline CDR1 and CDR2 sequences are SGHVS and FNYEAQ.

Remarks on this clonotype: The missing conserved phenylalanine or tryptophan at the end of this CDR3 makes a read error likely. This rearrangement joins TRBV29-1 to TRBJ1-1; a weak D match, TRBD1 (5 bases). CDR1 is SQVTM and CDR2 is ANQGSEA in the germline V gene. Between the trimmed V and J ends, which lost 4 bases and 0 bases, there was a span of 9 bases. The CDR3 runs 13 residues. The CDR3 is CSVVTAMNTEAFL. In DNA, the CDR3 is TGCAGCGTTGTGACAGCGATGAACACTGAAGCTTTCCTT.

This clonotype was found once. As DNA, the CDR3 is TGTGCCAGCAGCCGATCCAGGGGGTCTGGGGCCAACGTCCTGACTTTC. The encoded protein is CASSRSRGSGANVLTF. The chain links TRBV7-3 to TRBJ2-6; TRBD1 aligns across 7 bases. The CDR3 length is 16 residues. Looked up from germline, CDR1 is SGHTA and CDR2 is FQGTGA. V lost 5 bases, J lost 1 base, and 5 bases stayed unmatched.

This clonotype was counted at least ten times. The chain employs TRBV20-1 and TRBJ1-5; the D is unclear. Germline CDR1 reads DFQATT; CDR2 reads SNEGSKA (reference sequence). V was pared by 1 base and J by 4 bases, with 14 bases between. The CDR3 contains 15 residues. CDR3 loop: CSARVGFWPNQPQHF. CDR3 nucleotides: TGCAGTGCTAGAGTGGGCTTCTGGCCTAATCAGCCCCAGCATTTT.

There are many counts of this clonotype. V is TRBV7-8 and J is TRBJ1-6; 9 bases are shared with TRBD1. Germline V gives CDR1 SGHVS, CDR2 FQNEAQ. Germline trimming cut 5 bases from V and 6 bases from J; bases unmatched to any gene: 2. The length of the CDR3 is 14 residues. This CDR3 reads CASSRQGGNSPLHF. DNA of the CDR3: TGTGCCAGCAGCCGACAGGGGGGTAATTCACCCCTCCACTTT.

This clonotype has ten or more counts. This may be a read error: a much more frequent sequence differs by one nucleotide. The chain couples TRBV7-9 to TRBJ2-2, with 8 bases lining up with TRBD1. The CDR3 covers 13 residues. V lost 6 bases to trimming and J lost 3 bases; unmatched junction nucleotides: 0. The germline CDR1 and CDR2 sequences are SEHNR and FQNEAQ (reference sequence). CDR3 protein: CASRDRDTGELFF. As DNA, the CDR3 is TGTGCCAGCAGGGACAGGGACACCGGGGAGCTGTTTTTT.

In its sample, this clonotype was seen once. V gene TRBV15 combines with J gene TRBJ2-2; perhaps TRBD2 as D (5 bases). The V gene lost 1 base and the J gene lost 3 bases, with 18 bases spanning the gap. Germline CDR1 LNHNV, CDR2 YYDKDF (reference sequence). The CDR3 length is 18 residues. This CDR3 is CATSRVVGIARYTGELFF. Written as DNA, the CDR3 is TGTGCCACCAGCAGAGTGGTCGGAATAGCGCGATACACCGGGGAGCTGTTTTTT.

This clonotype has only a few counts. This sequence joins TRBV6-1 and TRBJ2-5, with a tentative D call TRBD1 (6 bases). The V end was cut by 0 bases, the J end by 4 bases, with 12 bases between. Germline loops: CDR1 MNHNS, CDR2 SASEGT. The CDR3 totals 15 residues. DNA of the CDR3: TGTGCCAGCAGTGAAGCGTTGGGCAGGGGAGAGACCCAGTACTTC. Amino acid sequence: CASSEALGRGETQYF.

The CDR3: CASNSGQGSQPQHF. DNA for the CDR3: TGTGCCAGCAATAGTGGACAGGGGAGTCAGCCCCAGCATTTT. The J gene is TRBJ1-5, the V gene TRBV7-2; 9 nucleotides match TRBD1. The CDR3 sequence is 14 residues long. J was trimmed by 6 bases and V by 7 bases; bases with no gene match: 7. Germline-derived CDR1 and CDR2 are SGHTA and FQGNSA.

This clonotype was picked up a small number of times. V is TRBV5-4 and J is TRBJ2-7; the D is unclear. V dropped 0 bases and J dropped 3 bases, with 10 bases sitting between them. This CDR3 has 14 residues. Looked up from germline, CDR1 is SGHNT and CDR2 is YYREEE (reference sequence). In DNA form, the CDR3 reads TGTGCCAGCAGCTTGGCCGTTTACAACTACGAGCAGTACTTC. Amino acids: CASSLAVYNYEQYF.

The sample holds many counts of this clonotype. The chain uses TRBV13 and TRBJ2-7; weak D call: TRBD2 (5 bases). This CDR3 contains 13 residues. Trimming cost V 7 bases and J 9 bases, with 19 bases left between them. Germline CDR1 reads PRHDT; CDR2 reads FYEKMQ (reference sequence). The CDR3 region has the DNA TGTGCCAGCAACATAGCAGCAATCGAGGGGCAGTACTTC. This codes for CASNIAAIEGQYF.

This chain links TRBV11-2 with TRBJ2-7; D possibly corresponds to TRBD1 (5 bases). CDR3 size: 14 residues. Germline CDR1 reads SGHAT; CDR2 reads FQNNGV. The V end was cut by 2 bases, the J end by 3 bases, with 11 bases between. This CDR3 reads CASSLFPGLYEQYF. The CDR3 nucleotides are TGTGCCAGCAGCTTATTCCCAGGGCTCTACGAGCAGTACTTC. Filled out from reference TRBV11-2 and TRBJ2-7, the complete variable domain reads EAGVAQSPRYKIIEKRQSVAFWCNPISGHATLYWYQQILGQGPKLLIQFQNNGVVDDSQLPKDRFSAERLKGVDSTLKIQPAKLEDSAVYLCASSLFPGLYEQYFGPGTRLTVT.

This clonotype was observed at least ten times. The CDR3 coding sequence is TGTGCCAGTAGTACTGGGACAGTCGAGCAGTACTTC. It encodes CASSTGTVEQYF. This chain uses TRBV19 with TRBJ2-7, with TRBD1 identical over 7 bases. The junction had 3 bases not matched to a gene; V was cut back by 4 bases and J by 6 bases. The CDR3 extends over 12 amino acids. The germline CDR1 and CDR2 sequences are LNHDA and SQIVND (reference sequence).

V is TRBV7-2 and J is TRBJ1-5; no definite D call. The CDR3 covers 17 residues. Trimming stripped 5 bases from V and 7 bases from J, with 24 bases between. CDR1 and CDR2 (germline): SGHTA, FQGNSA. CDR3 region: CASSRSLSERIYQPQHF. CDR3 sequence (DNA): TGTGCCAGCAGCCGCTCCCTAAGCGAAAGGATATACCAGCCCCAGCATTTT.

The chain has TRBV2 and TRBJ1-1; TRBD1 is a possible D gene (5 bases). Trimming took off 5 bases at V and 1 base at J, with 14 bases between the two ends. This CDR3 is built from 15 residues. Germline values: CDR1 SNHLY, CDR2 FYNNEI. This CDR3 reads CASSPQGGQNTEAFF. CDR3 nucleotides: TGTGCCAGCAGTCCCCAGGGAGGGCAGAACACTGAAGCTTTCTTT. Full variable domain (remainder filled in from reference TRBV2 and TRBJ1-1): EPEVTQTPSHQVTQMGQEVILRCVPISNHLYFYWYRQILGQKVEFLVSFYNNEISEKSEIFDDQFSVERPDGSNFTLKIRSTKLEDSAMYFCASSPQGGQNTEAFFGQGTRLTVV.

The chain couples TRBV6-6 to TRBJ2-2; D may be TRBD1 or TRBD2 (5 bases each). The germline V and J ends were trimmed by 1 base and 4 bases, with 7 bases remaining between them. The germline V gene encodes CDR1 MNHNY and CDR2 SVGAGI (reference sequence). CDR3 size: 14 residues. This CDR3 is CASSYFGGTGELFF. The CDR3 DNA follows: TGTGCCAGCAGTTACTTTGGGGGCACCGGGGAGCTGTTTTTT.

A few counts support this clonotype. The J gene is TRBJ1-5, the V gene TRBV19, with D unresolved. Trimming removed 11 bases from V and 4 bases from J, with 15 bases in between. This CDR3 has 13 residues. Germline V gene lookup returns CDR1 LNHDA and CDR2 SQIVND (reference sequence). The CDR3 is CAWSIQSNQPQHF. The DNA for the CDR3 is TGTGCCTGGAGTATACAGTCGAATCAGCCCCAGCATTTT. Full variable domain (remainder filled in from reference TRBV19 and TRBJ1-5): DGGITQSPKYLFRKEGQNVTLSCEQNLNHDAMYWYRQDPGQGLRLIYYSQIVNDFQKGDIAEGYSVSREKKESFPLTVTSAQKNPTAFYLCAWSIQSNQPQHFGDGTRLSIL.

The chain carries TRBV20-1 and TRBJ1-2; D is possibly TRBD1 (5 bases). CDR1 and CDR2 from the germline V gene are DFQATT and SNEGSKA (reference sequence). V gave up 2 bases and J gave up 9 bases, with 10 bases separating them. CDR3 length equals 11 residues. The CDR3 here is CSARRGTRYTF. CDR3 bases: TGCAGTGCTAGAAGGGGCACGCGCTACACCTTC.

This rearrangement joins TRBV12-3 or TRBV12-4 to TRBJ2-7; 8 nucleotides match TRBD1. The CDR3 spans 15 residues. J lost 3 bases, V lost 3 bases, and 7 bases had no gene match. CDR3 region: CASSFAPTGGYEQYF. The CDR3 DNA is TGTGCCAGCAGTTTCGCCCCCACAGGGGGCTACGAGCAGTACTTC.

This clonotype was picked up many times. The rearrangement uses TRBV7-6 and TRBJ2-5, with 7 bases matching TRBD2. Trimming took 7 bases from V and 5 from J; bases not matched to a gene: 13. CDR1 SGHVS and CDR2 FNYEAQ come from the germline V gene. The CDR3 is 15 amino acids. CDR3 sequence: CASKGVAGDFETQYF. In DNA, the CDR3 is TGTGCCAGCAAGGGAGTAGCGGGCGACTTCGAGACCCAGTACTTC.